The 7 T cell receptor beta chains listed next were all sequenced from one sample in a study of shared clonotypes between healthy human individuals (dated by TCRdb to 2020 to 2021). The library was made by the immunoSEQ multiplex PCR assay. TCRdb carries this immuneACCESS record with in-frame sequences only. Its versions omit some clonotypes, under half of them owing to an unresolved V gene in the studies checked, with the rest unexplained. The sample has 2 million to 2.5 million clones on record, almost 96% of them singletons. Of the sample, around 0.13% is held by the ten largest clones. What was sequenced was naive CD4+ T cells sorted from blood. This specimen's cell subset or site label, interpreted: CD45RA+ positively selected. The receptors were gathered from a young man in good health.

The CDR3 region is CASSSNSNQPQHF. The DNA of the CDR3 is TGTGCCAGCAGCTCCAATAGCAATCAGCCCCAGCATTTT. V is TRBV11-2 and J is TRBJ1-5; D is unclear. CDR1 SGHAT and CDR2 FQNNGV come from the germline V gene. This CDR3 is built from 13 residues. The V end was cut by 4 bases, the J end by 0 bases, with 4 bases between. Full variable domain (rest looked up from reference TRBV11-2 and TRBJ1-5): EAGVAQSPRYKIIEKRQSVAFWCNPISGHATLYWYQQILGQGPKLLIQFQNNGVVDDSQLPKDRFSAERLKGVDSTLKIQPAKLEDSAVYLCASSSNSNQPQHFGDGTRLSIL.

The chain links TRBV4-1 to TRBJ2-1; D is uncertain. V gave up 2 bases and J gave up 7 bases, with 12 bases separating them. Germline CDR1 reads MGHRA; CDR2 reads YSYEKL. This CDR3 has 14 residues. CDR3 in amino acids: CASSQNAGFNEQFF. The CDR3 bases are TGCGCCAGCAGCCAAAACGCCGGATTTAATGAGCAGTTCTTC.

The chain carries TRBV6-6 and TRBJ2-7; 7 positions match TRBD1. This CDR3 comprises 14 residues. CDR1 and CDR2 (germline): MNHNY, SVGAGI (reference sequence). J gave up 3 bases and V 6 bases, and 8 bases lay outside the gene matches. This chain's CDR3 is CASRSGTDVYEQYF. For the CDR3, the DNA is TGTGCCAGCAGATCCGGGACAGATGTCTACGAGCAGTACTTC.

J is TRBJ2-7 and V is TRBV5-1; D is possibly TRBD1 (6 bases). From germline, CDR1 is SGHRS and CDR2 YFSETQ. V was shortened by 0 bases and J by 6 bases, with 13 bases between the two germline ends. This CDR3 region has 14 residues. The chain's CDR3 is CASSLVMQGSEQYF. DNA of the CDR3: TGCGCCAGCAGCTTGGTAATGCAGGGGAGCGAGCAGTACTTC. Filled out from reference TRBV5-1 and TRBJ2-7, the complete variable domain reads KAGVTQTPRYLIKTRGQQVTLSCSPISGHRSVSWYQQTPGQGLQFLFEYFSETQRNKGNFPGRFSGRQFSNSRSEMNVSTLELGDSALYLCASSLVMQGSEQYFGPGTRLTVT.

J is TRBJ1-2 and V is TRBV18; a possible D gene is TRBD1 (6 bases). From germline, CDR1 is KGHSH and CDR2 LQKENI. Trimming stripped 5 bases from V and 6 bases from J, with 16 bases between. This CDR3 contains 14 residues. The CDR3 nucleotides read TGTGCCAGCTCAACTTCGGACAGATCCCATGGCTACACCTTC. This sequence encodes CASSTSDRSHGYTF.

The CDR3 reads CASTPRLGKLVEQYF. CDR3 nucleotide sequence: TGTGCCAGCACCCCGAGGTTGGGCAAATTAGTCGAGCAGTACTTC. V is TRBV11-3 and J is TRBJ2-7; unclear D gene. V was pared by 7 bases and J by 6 bases, with 22 bases between. CDR3 length: 15 residues. Germline V gene sequence: CDR1 SGHNT, CDR2 YENEEA.

This clone was observed a single time. The chain combines TRBV9 with TRBJ1-6; D is unclear. The CDR3 covers 13 residues. Germline CDR1 is SGDLS and CDR2 is YYNGEE. Between the trimmed V and J ends, which lost 0 bases and 9 bases, there was a span of 7 bases. The DNA for the CDR3 is TGTGCCAGCAGCGTAGCTACGAGTTCACCCCTCCACTTT. Protein sequence: CASSVATSSPLHF.